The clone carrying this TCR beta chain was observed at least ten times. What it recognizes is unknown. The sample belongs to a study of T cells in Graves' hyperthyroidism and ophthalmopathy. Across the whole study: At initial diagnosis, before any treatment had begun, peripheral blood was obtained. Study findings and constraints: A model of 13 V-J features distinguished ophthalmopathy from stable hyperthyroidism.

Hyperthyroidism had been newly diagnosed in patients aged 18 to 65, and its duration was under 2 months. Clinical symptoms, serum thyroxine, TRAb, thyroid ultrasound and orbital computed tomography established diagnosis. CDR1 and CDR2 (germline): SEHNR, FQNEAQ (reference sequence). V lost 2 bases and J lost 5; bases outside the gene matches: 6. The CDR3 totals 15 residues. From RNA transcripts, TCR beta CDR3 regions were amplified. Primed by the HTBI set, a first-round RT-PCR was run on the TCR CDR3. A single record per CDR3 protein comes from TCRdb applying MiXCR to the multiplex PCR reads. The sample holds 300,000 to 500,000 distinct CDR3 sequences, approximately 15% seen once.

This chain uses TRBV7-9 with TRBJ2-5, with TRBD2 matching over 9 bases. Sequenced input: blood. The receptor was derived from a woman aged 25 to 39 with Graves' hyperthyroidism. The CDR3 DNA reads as TGTGCCAGCAGCTTACCGCGGGAGGGCCTGGAGACCCAGTACTTC. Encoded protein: CASSLPREGLETQYF.